The 28 T cell receptor beta chains listed next were all sequenced from one sample in a study of Tregs in tolerant kidney transplant recipients. Some clones are missing from TCRdb's copy, which holds only in-frame ones; the method was immunoSEQ multiplex PCR. Altogether some 55,000 clones are present, around 88% being singletons, with the ten largest covering approximately 4.7%. Sequencing was performed on CD4+ T cells from blood. Source of these receptors: a human donor in good health.

CDR3 amino acids: CASSQNRAEGELFF. DNA of the CDR3: TGCGCCAGCAGCCAGAACAGGGCGGAAGGGGAGCTGTTTTTT. The chain employs TRBV4-3 and TRBJ2-2, with D tentatively TRBD1 (6 bases). The length of the CDR3 is 14 residues. Germline CDR1 LGHNA, CDR2 YSLEER. Trimming shortened V by 3 bases and J by 8 bases, and 13 bases separated the two germline ends.

The rearrangement joins TRBV19 to TRBJ1-2; TRBD1 is a possible D gene (5 bases). With 5 bases removed from V and 8 bases from J, the gap between germline ends came to 24 bases. This CDR3 is built from 16 residues. Germline V lookup: CDR1 LNHDA, CDR2 SQIVND (reference sequence). CDR3 in DNA: TGTGCCAGTAGTCCGATAGACCCAGGGCTGTTGAGAGGCTACACCTTC. The encoded protein is CASSPIDPGLLRGYTF.

V usage is TRBV25-1 and J usage is TRBJ1-4, with D maybe TRBD1 (5 bases). Looked up from germline, CDR1 is MGHDK and CDR2 is SYGVNS. This CDR3 has 13 amino acids. V lost 4 bases, J lost 7 bases, and 10 bases lay in between. For the CDR3, the DNA is TGTGCCAGCAGTGGGGGCTTCGGTGAAAAACTGTTTTTT. It yields the protein CASSGGFGEKLFF.

The rearrangement joins TRBV11-2 to TRBJ1-4; 10 bases are shared with TRBD1. The CDR3 contains 14 residues. Trimming removed 5 bases from V and 8 bases from J; junction bases left unmatched: 5. Germline CDR1 SGHAT, CDR2 FQNNGV. CDR3 coding DNA: TGTGCCAGCAGCCGGGGACAGGGGACGGAAAAACTGTTTTTT. It is translated as CASSRGQGTEKLFF.

The genes are TRBV7-9 and TRBJ2-5; maybe TRBD1 (8 bases). This CDR3 is built from 16 residues. V lost 1 base to trimming and J lost 5 bases, with 17 bases between them. Germline CDR1 is SEHNR and CDR2 is FQNEAQ (reference sequence). The CDR3 here is CASSLGDRGGKETQYF. The CDR3 nucleotides are TGTGCCAGCAGCTTAGGAGACAGGGGAGGGAAGGAGACCCAGTACTTC.

The V call is TRBV5-1, the J call TRBJ1-5, with D perhaps TRBD1 (5 bases). The V and J ends lost 3 bases and 7 bases respectively, with 14 bases between them. This CDR3 contains 14 residues. CDR1 and CDR2 (germline): SGHRS, YFSETQ. This chain's CDR3 is CASSSRGDGQPQHF. The CDR3 DNA sequence: TGCGCCAGCAGCTCGCGGGGGGATGGGCAGCCCCAGCATTTT.

The chain uses TRBV9 and TRBJ1-1, with a weak D call TRBD1 (5 bases). Per germline, CDR1 SGDLS and CDR2 YYNGEE. Trimming stripped 4 bases from V and 2 bases from J, with 12 bases between. CDR3 length: 14 amino acids. The CDR3 nucleotides are TGTGCCAGCAGCCCCGCAGGGACTAACACTGAAGCTTTCTTT. This gives the protein CASSPAGTNTEAFF.

This chain joins TRBV30 and TRBJ1-3; the match to TRBD1 covers 9 bases. The CDR3 runs 15 residues. The germline V gene encodes CDR1 GTSNPN and CDR2 SVGIG (reference sequence). Germline trimming cut 2 bases from V and 4 bases from J; bases unmatched to any gene: 6. The CDR3 bases are TGTGCCTGGAGTTTAGAGACAGGGGGGGGAAACACCATATATTTT. Amino acids: CAWSLETGGGNTIYF.

This chain joins TRBV7-9 and TRBJ2-3; no clear D. Germline lookup yields CDR1 SEHNR and CDR2 FQNEAQ (reference sequence). The CDR3 is 12 residues long. The germline V and J ends were trimmed by 5 bases and 3 bases, with 6 bases remaining between them. The CDR3 is CASSQRTDTQYF. As DNA, the CDR3 is TGTGCCAGCAGCCAGAGGACAGATACGCAGTATTTT.

The chain links TRBV5-1 to TRBJ2-3, with a weak D call TRBD1 (6 bases). Germline V gene lookup returns CDR1 SGHRS and CDR2 YFSETQ. Trimming cost V 6 bases and J 6 bases, with 17 bases left between them. There are 14 residues in the CDR3. CDR3 coding DNA: TGCGCCAGCAACGGGGCAGGGACACAGGATACGCAGTATTTT. Amino acid sequence: CASNGAGTQDTQYF.

This clone has just a few counts. The J gene is TRBJ1-2, the V gene TRBV11-3; 9 bases agree with TRBD1. The CDR3 sequence is 15 residues long. V gave up 4 bases and J gave up 4 bases; unmatched junction bases: 7. The V gene's germline CDR1 is SGHNT and CDR2 YENEEA. In nucleotides, the CDR3 is TGTGCCAGCAGCTCCGGGGACAGGGAGATCTATGGCTACACCTTC. It translates to CASSSGDREIYGYTF.

This chain links TRBV9 with TRBJ1-4; D perhaps matches TRBD1 (6 bases). The CDR3 extends over 13 amino acids. V was shortened by 3 bases and J by 8 bases, with 11 bases between the two germline ends. Germline values: CDR1 SGDLS, CDR2 YYNGEE. The CDR3 loop reads CASSARDTEKLFF. In DNA, the CDR3 is TGTGCCAGCAGCGCCCGGGACACCGAAAAACTGTTTTTT.

This sequence joins TRBV5-6 and TRBJ2-5, with 13 nucleotides matching TRBD2. The germline V gene has CDR1 SGHDT and CDR2 YYEEEE. This CDR3 contains 16 residues. The V and J ends lost 3 bases and 5 bases, in that order; junction bases with no gene match: 7. The CDR3 nucleotides read TGTGCCAGCAGCTCGGGACTAGCGGGGTTCAAGGAGACCCAGTACTTC. Residues: CASSSGLAGFKETQYF.

V and J are TRBV7-6 and TRBJ2-5; no reliable D call. The germline V gene encodes CDR1 SGHVS and CDR2 FNYEAQ. CDR3 length: 13 residues. Trimming stripped 1 base from V and 5 bases from J, with 8 bases between. CDR3 sequence reads: CASSLVTTETQYF. For the CDR3, the DNA is TGTGCCAGCAGCTTAGTTACCACGGAGACCCAGTACTTC.

V is TRBV2 and J is TRBJ2-7; TRBD1 matches at 8 bases. CDR1 is SNHLY and CDR2 is FYNNEI in the germline V gene. The V and J ends lost 6 bases and 3 bases, in that order; junction bases with no gene match: 4. The CDR3 spans 13 residues. This CDR3 is CASSRQGSYEQYF. The CDR3 coding sequence is TGTGCCAGCAGCCGACAGGGGAGCTACGAGCAGTACTTC. The whole variable domain, remainder taken from reference TRBV2 and TRBJ2-7, is EPEVTQTPSHQVTQMGQEVILRCVPISNHLYFYWYRQILGQKVEFLVSFYNNEISEKSEIFDDQFSVERPDGSNFTLKIRSTKLEDSAMYFCASSRQGSYEQYFGPGTRLTVT.

V gene TRBV10-3 combines with J gene TRBJ2-7; unclear D gene. Germline values: CDR1 ENHRY, CDR2 SYGVKD. The V end was cut by 2 bases, the J end by 6 bases, with 8 bases between. The CDR3 sequence is 12 residues long. Here the CDR3 reads CAISELGVEQYF. DNA of the CDR3: TGTGCCATCAGTGAGCTTGGGGTCGAGCAGTACTTC.

This clone has just one count. The chain couples TRBV11-3 to TRBJ2-1; D is ambiguous. The germline V gene encodes CDR1 SGHNT and CDR2 YENEEA. This CDR3 is built from 16 residues. Trimming stripped 1 base from V and 5 bases from J, with 15 bases between. The CDR3 is CASSLALRTGHNEQFF. CDR3 DNA sequence: TGTGCCAGCAGCTTAGCTCTACGGACCGGTCACAATGAGCAGTTCTTC.

This chain uses TRBV7-2 with TRBJ1-2; no definite D call. V lost 5 bases and J lost 4, with 14 bases in between. Per germline, CDR1 SGHTA and CDR2 FQGNSA. The CDR3 totals 14 residues. The CDR3 nucleotides read TGTGCCAGCAGCCACCGCACGGCTCCCTATGGCTACACCTTC. It specifies CASSHRTAPYGYTF.

This clone was seen more than once but under ten times. J is TRBJ1-6 and V is TRBV6-5; the D gene is possibly TRBD1 (5 bases). Germline CDR1 MNHEY, CDR2 SVGAGI. The V end was cut by 8 bases, the J end by 14 bases, with 19 bases between. The length of the CDR3 is 13 residues. The CDR3 nucleotides are TGTGCCAGCGCGGACATGGGCGGTGTGTCCCTCCACTTT. Encoded protein: CASADMGGVSLHF.

The chain combines TRBV28 with TRBJ1-1; D is perhaps TRBD1 (6 bases). CDR3 length: 13 residues. Trimming took off 6 bases at V and 3 bases at J, with 11 bases between the two ends. The V gene's germline CDR1 is MDHEN and CDR2 SYDVKM. CDR3 sequence: CASRQDSYTEAFF. The CDR3 DNA reads TGTGCCAGCAGACAGGACAGTTACACTGAAGCTTTCTTT.

The gene calls are TRBV12-5 and TRBJ1-1; 10 positions agree with TRBD1. After removal of 1 base from V and 0 bases from J, the junction contained 2 bases not matched to a gene. There are 16 residues in the CDR3. Germline CDR1 and CDR2: LGHNT and FRNRAP. The CDR3, as DNA: TGTGCTAGTGGTTTGGGGACAGGGGGAATGAACACTGAAGCTTTCTTT. It yields the protein CASGLGTGGMNTEAFF.

V gene TRBV2 combines with J gene TRBJ1-1; D perhaps matches TRBD1 (6 bases). The CDR3 runs to 14 residues. V lost 4 bases and J lost 7, with 16 bases in between. The germline gives CDR1 SNHLY, CDR2 FYNNEI. The CDR3, as DNA: TGTGCCAGCAGTGCAGGTGCAGGGGACATTGAAGCTTTCTTT. It encodes CASSAGAGDIEAFF.

The V and J genes are TRBV19 and TRBJ2-1; TRBD2 matches 8 bases. The CDR3 runs 15 residues. Germline V gene lookup returns CDR1 LNHDA and CDR2 SQIVND (reference sequence). The ends lost 1 base at V and 10 bases at J; junction bases unmatched: 9. CDR3 in amino acids: CASSIVPGGPREQFF. CDR3 nucleotide sequence: TGTGCCAGTAGTATAGTCCCGGGAGGGCCCCGAGAGCAGTTCTTC.

This rearrangement joins TRBV27 to TRBJ1-2; the match to TRBD1 covers 12 bases. This CDR3 has 19 residues. V shed 4 bases, J shed 2 bases, and the junction held 14 bases outside the gene matches. In germline, CDR1 is MNHEY, CDR2 SMNVEV (reference sequence). In DNA, the CDR3 is TGTGCCAGCAGTTCTGTTAAACTATCCGGGACAGGGGGCAACTATGGCTACACCTTC. It specifies CASSSVKLSGTGGNYGYTF.

The V call is TRBV21-1, the J call TRBJ2-3; TRBD1, the D gene given by the table, was not confirmed from the DNA. TRBV21-1 corresponds to a pseudogene. The CDR3 is made up of 16 amino acids. The CDR3: CASSNAATGGRDTQYF. The DNA of the CDR3 is TGTGCCAGCAGCAACGCCGCGACAGGGGGACGGGATACGCAGTATTTT.

The genes are TRBV5-1 and TRBJ2-5; D is undetermined. The CDR3 length is 13 residues. CDR1 and CDR2 from the germline V gene are SGHRS and YFSETQ. V lost 3 bases, J lost 2 bases, and 8 bases lay in between. The CDR3 spells CASSSASQETQYF. In DNA, the CDR3 is TGCGCCAGCAGCTCGGCCTCACAAGAGACCCAGTACTTC.

By share, this clone ranks as medium-sized (0.01 to 0.1%). The chain links TRBV27 to TRBJ1-4, with 7 bases aligning to TRBD1. Germline V lookup: CDR1 MNHEY, CDR2 SMNVEV (reference sequence). The CDR3 totals 16 residues. The trim removed 5 bases at V and 5 bases at J, leaving 11 bases unmatched. The CDR3 spells CASSLLGGTDNEKLFF. CDR3 coding DNA: TGTGCCAGCAGTCTTTTGGGTGGGACAGACAATGAAAAACTGTTTTTT.

This rearrangement joins TRBV19 to TRBJ2-3; weak D call: TRBD2 (6 bases). The CDR3 runs to 13 residues. The germline V gene encodes CDR1 LNHDA and CDR2 SQIVND (reference sequence). V lost 7 bases and J lost 4, with 12 bases in between. In DNA, the CDR3 is TGTGCCAGTACCTCGGGGGATGCAGATACGCAGTATTTT. It is translated as CASTSGDADTQYF.